The 25 T cell receptor beta chains presented below share a single source sample, sequenced in a study of blood T cell repertoires in COVID-19. Only in-frame clones appear in the TCRdb table, and some are missing; sequencing was by immunoSEQ multiplex PCR. The table shows around 160,000 clones, with roughly 90% occurring only once. Sequencing used PBMCs or T cells enriched from blood (not recorded which). The receptors shown here come from a woman aged 25 to 39 with acute COVID-19.

The V and J genes are TRBV10-1 and TRBJ2-3; 8 bases line up with TRBD2. V shed 5 bases and J 4 bases; nucleotides not matched to a gene: 11. This CDR3 is 16 amino acids long. The germline V gene encodes CDR1 WNHNN and CDR2 SYGVQD (reference sequence). The CDR3 region has the DNA TGCGCCAGCAGTTTCGGGGGGGTCCTAGGAGCAGATACGCAGTATTTT. It is translated as CASSFGGVLGADTQYF.

This sequence joins TRBV25-1 and TRBJ2-7; 8 bases align to TRBD2. Germline V lookup: CDR1 MGHDK, CDR2 SYGVNS. CDR3 length equals 16 residues. With V trimmed by 5 bases and J by 4 bases, 13 bases remained unmatched. The DNA of the CDR3 is TGTGCCAGCAGTCCCGGGGGAAGCGGGAGAGTTTACGAGCAGTACTTC. This sequence encodes CASSPGGSGRVYEQYF.

This clone was observed once. The chain uses TRBV24-1 and TRBJ2-7; D is undetermined. CDR3 size: 14 residues. The germline V and J ends were trimmed by 4 bases and 4 bases, with 13 bases remaining between them. Per the germline V gene, CDR1 is KGHDR and CDR2 is SFDVKD. The chain's CDR3 is CATSDSWAPYEQYF. The CDR3 bases are TGTGCCACCAGTGACTCCTGGGCCCCATACGAGCAGTACTTC.

The gene calls are TRBV29-1 and TRBJ1-1; no clear D gene. Germline CDR1 reads SQVTM; CDR2 reads ANQGSEA. The length of the CDR3 is 13 residues. Trimming stripped 4 bases from V and 1 base from J, with 10 bases between. CDR3 nucleotides: TGCAGCGTTGGGGCAGATCAGAACACTGAAGCTTTCTTT. This sequence encodes CSVGADQNTEAFF.

V and J are TRBV4-3 and TRBJ2-2, with unresolved D. The V end lost 1 base, the J end lost 1 base, and 7 bases lay between the germline ends. Germline V CDR1 and CDR2: LGHNA, YSLEER. The CDR3 is 15 amino acids. CDR3 loop: CASSQGAGNTGELFF. Here the CDR3 DNA reads TGCGCCAGCAGCCAAGGGGCAGGGAACACCGGGGAGCTGTTTTTT.

The chain carries TRBV24-1 and TRBJ1-1; possibly TRBD1 for D (5 bases). Germline CDR1 is KGHDR and CDR2 is SFDVKD. The V end was cut by 4 bases, the J end by 4 bases, with 9 bases between. The CDR3 runs 13 residues. The DNA for the CDR3 is TGTGCCACCAGTGAGGTAGGGGCCACTGAAGCTTTCTTT. Amino acids: CATSEVGATEAFF.

The chain couples TRBV12-5 to TRBJ2-3; D is ambiguous. V was clipped by 3 bases and J by 4 bases, with 20 bases between them. The CDR3 sequence is 17 residues long. CDR1 is LGHNT, CDR2 FRNRAP, per germline. In nucleotides, the CDR3 is TGTGCTAGTGGTTTCCTACTCGGCGGCGTTCCGCCAGATACGCAGTATTTT. As protein: CASGFLLGGVPPDTQYF. The full variable domain, with the rest looked up from reference TRBV12-5 and TRBJ2-3, is DARVTQTPRHKVTEMGQEVTMRCQPILGHNTVFWYRQTMMQGLELLAYFRNRAPLDDSGMPKDRFSAEMPDATLATLKIQPSEPRDSAVYFCASGFLLGGVPPDTQYFGPGTRLTVL.

V gene TRBV30 combines with J gene TRBJ2-5; D perhaps matches TRBD2 (5 bases). The V and J ends lost 7 bases and 5 bases respectively, with 17 bases between them. Germline V CDR1 and CDR2: GTSNPN, SVGIG (reference sequence). The CDR3 contains 13 residues. Written as DNA, the CDR3 is TGTGCCTTAGGGTGGGAGAGGGTCGAGACCCAGTACTTC. Encoded protein: CALGWERVETQYF.

Worth noting for this clone: This sample also contains other DNA sequences that code for the same CDR3. The chain uses TRBV27 and TRBJ2-7; 11 bases align to TRBD1. V shed 8 bases and J 4 bases; nucleotides not matched to a gene: 1. Germline values: CDR1 MNHEY, CDR2 SMNVEV (reference sequence). CDR3 length: 12 residues. Here the CDR3 DNA reads TGTGCCAGCCGGGACAGGGGGTACGAGCAGTACTTC. This sequence encodes CASRDRGYEQYF.

V usage is TRBV2 and J usage is TRBJ2-1, with TRBD2 matching 10 bases. CDR3 length: 14 residues. The germline V gene encodes CDR1 SNHLY and CDR2 FYNNEI. V lost 2 bases and J lost 9; bases outside the gene matches: 4. This chain's CDR3 is CASSEPSGSVEQFF. For the CDR3, the DNA is TGTGCCAGCAGTGAACCTAGCGGGAGCGTTGAGCAGTTCTTC.

This clone was observed a handful of times. The chain has TRBV25-1 and TRBJ1-5, with TRBD1 matching over 7 bases. The CDR3 runs 16 residues. V was pared by 4 bases and J by 1 base, with 7 bases of the junction left unmatched. Germline V lookup: CDR1 MGHDK, CDR2 SYGVNS. In nucleotides, the CDR3 is TGTGCCAGCAGTGCCAACCGGGACAGCAGCAATCAGCCCCAGCATTTT. Amino acids: CASSANRDSSNQPQHF.

The chain uses TRBV19 and TRBJ1-2; D is uncertain. The CDR3 is made up of 16 amino acids. Germline CDR1 LNHDA, CDR2 SQIVND (reference sequence). V was clipped by 0 bases and J by 1 base, with 12 bases between them. CDR3: CASSIDLEDRNYGYTF. The CDR3 DNA sequence: TGTGCCAGTAGTATAGATTTGGAGGACCGTAACTATGGCTACACCTTC. The full variable domain, rest sourced from reference TRBV19 and TRBJ1-2, is DGGITQSPKYLFRKEGQNVTLSCEQNLNHDAMYWYRQDPGQGLRLIYYSQIVNDFQKGDIAEGYSVSREKKESFPLTVTSAQKNPTAFYLCASSIDLEDRNYGYTFGSGTRLTVV.

This clone was detected only a few times. This chain links TRBV7-2 with TRBJ2-1; 13 bases fit TRBD2. Germline V CDR1 and CDR2: SGHTA, FQGNSA. The CDR3 contains 16 residues. V shed 8 bases and J 9 bases; nucleotides not matched to a gene: 13. Here the CDR3 DNA reads TGTGCCAGCGGTCGACTAGCGGGAGGATCCGCCATTGAGCAGTTCTTC. It is translated as CASGRLAGGSAIEQFF. The variable domain in full, with the rest retrieved from reference TRBV7-2 and TRBJ2-1, is GAGVSQSPSNKVTEKGKDVELRCDPISGHTALYWYRQSLGQGLEFLIYFQGNSAPDKSGLPSDRFSAERTGGSVSTLTIQRTQQEDSAVYLCASGRLAGGSAIEQFFGPGTRLTVL.

This sequence joins TRBV28 and TRBJ1-5, with TRBD1 matching over 7 bases. V was clipped by 7 bases and J by 8 bases; unmatched bases: 14. This CDR3 has 15 residues. Germline lookup yields CDR1 MDHEN and CDR2 SYDVKM. The CDR3 here is CASISARTGIKPQHF. For the CDR3, the DNA is TGTGCCAGCATTTCCGCGAGGACAGGCATCAAGCCCCAGCATTTT. The full variable domain, rest sourced from reference TRBV28 and TRBJ1-5, is DVKVTQSSRYLVKRTGEKVFLECVQDMDHENMFWYRQDPGLGLRLIYFSYDVKMKEKGDIPEGYSVSREKKERFSLILESASTNQTSMYLCASISARTGIKPQHFGDGTRLSIL.

This chain links TRBV28 with TRBJ2-7, with TRBD2 matching 10 bases. The length of the CDR3 is 14 residues. Germline V gives CDR1 MDHEN, CDR2 SYDVKM. V was pared by 4 bases and J by 3 bases, with 3 bases of the junction left unmatched. The CDR3 spells CASSWASGSYEQYF. In DNA, the CDR3 is TGTGCCAGCAGTTGGGCTAGCGGGAGCTACGAGCAGTACTTC.

CDR3 bases: TGTGCCAGCAGCCAGAGCTCGACAGGGGCGGGCACTGAAGCTTTCTTT. Residues: CASSQSSTGAGTEAFF. The chain joins TRBV7-9 to TRBJ1-1, with 8 bases that match TRBD1. The CDR3 extends over 16 amino acids. Losses at the gene ends were 5 bases for V and 4 bases for J; bases not matched to a gene: 12. Germline V gene lookup returns CDR1 SEHNR and CDR2 FQNEAQ (reference sequence).

V and J are TRBV7-2 and TRBJ1-1; D gene uncertain. The germline V and J ends were trimmed by 4 bases and 0 bases, with 9 bases remaining between them. This CDR3 region has 14 residues. Germline V gene sequence: CDR1 SGHTA, CDR2 FQGNSA. This CDR3 is CASSYTTVNTEAFF. DNA for the CDR3: TGTGCCAGCAGCTATACCACAGTGAACACTGAAGCTTTCTTT.

The chain couples TRBV4-3 to TRBJ2-7; 12 bases are shared with TRBD1. The CDR3 extends over 16 amino acids. The germline CDR1 and CDR2 sequences are LGHNA and YSLEER. J lost 4 bases, V lost 0 bases, and 4 bases had no gene match. CDR3: CASSQEGDRGLYEQYF. The DNA for the CDR3 is TGCGCCAGCAGCCAAGAGGGGGACAGGGGGCTATACGAGCAGTACTTC.

This chain links TRBV2 with TRBJ2-3; 8 nucleotides line up with TRBD2. Trimming cost V 6 bases and J 1 base; bases outside gene matches: 6. Germline V lookup: CDR1 SNHLY, CDR2 FYNNEI. There are 15 residues in the CDR3. The CDR3 here is CASRILAEGTDTQYF. The CDR3 DNA reads TGTGCCAGCAGGATACTAGCGGAGGGCACAGATACGCAGTATTTT. The whole variable domain, remainder taken from reference TRBV2 and TRBJ2-3, is EPEVTQTPSHQVTQMGQEVILRCVPISNHLYFYWYRQILGQKVEFLVSFYNNEISEKSEIFDDQFSVERPDGSNFTLKIRSTKLEDSAMYFCASRILAEGTDTQYFGPGTRLTVL.

The chain carries TRBV28 and TRBJ1-5, with 9 bases fitting TRBD1. With 5 bases clipped from V and 0 bases from J, the junction kept 5 bases outside the gene matches. The germline V gene has CDR1 MDHEN and CDR2 SYDVKM. This CDR3 spans 16 amino acids. The CDR3 protein is CASSSLDRGSNQPQHF. CDR3 bases: TGTGCCAGCAGTAGCTTGGACAGGGGTAGCAATCAGCCCCAGCATTTT.

The genes are TRBV18 and TRBJ2-3; TRBD2 aligns across 9 bases. J gave up 0 bases and V 6 bases, and 4 bases lay outside the gene matches. Germline CDR1 KGHSH, CDR2 LQKENI. The CDR3 covers 15 residues. CDR3 region: CASSPTSGSTDTQYF. CDR3 DNA sequence: TGTGCCAGCTCGCCGACTAGCGGAAGCACAGATACGCAGTATTTT.

CDR3 sequence (DNA): TGTGCCACCAGTGATTTTGAAGGGACAGGGGCAGATACGCAGTATTTT. This encodes CATSDFEGTGADTQYF. The chain joins TRBV24-1 to TRBJ2-3, with 10 bases that match TRBD1. There are 16 residues in the CDR3. The trim removed 1 base at V and 4 bases at J, leaving 4 bases unmatched. The germline V gene has CDR1 KGHDR and CDR2 SFDVKD.

The table lists this clone with a few counts. Germline and junction disagree at one end, which may indicate a read error. The chain has TRBV5-6 and TRBJ1-3; D not resolved. Germline lookup yields CDR1 SGHDT and CDR2 YYEEEE. There are 12 residues in the CDR3. CDR3 amino acids: CASSPYMGTLYF. CDR3 sequence (DNA): TGTGCCAGCAGCCCCTATATGGGCACCTTATATTTT.

The chain couples TRBV28 to TRBJ2-7, with D possibly matching TRBD1 (6 bases). The ends were cut back, 4 bases at V and 0 bases at J, with 10 bases in the middle. Germline loops: CDR1 MDHEN, CDR2 SYDVKM. This CDR3 contains 14 residues. The CDR3 DNA sequence: TGTGCCAGCAGTTGGCAGGGGAGCTCCTACGAGCAGTACTTC. Translating gives CASSWQGSSYEQYF.

This chain connects TRBV5-6 to TRBJ2-3, with D perhaps TRBD2 (5 bases). The CDR3 spans 15 residues. Germline V gives CDR1 SGHDT, CDR2 YYEEEE. V lost 3 bases, J lost 3 bases, and 14 bases lay in between. CDR3: CASSSHGELTDTQYF. The CDR3 nucleotides read TGTGCCAGCAGCTCACACGGGGAGCTGACAGATACGCAGTATTTT.